These 18 T cell receptor beta chains came from one sample sequenced in a study of cytomegalovirus exposure and HLA in healthy donors. The study ran its PCR with 60 Vbeta and 13 Jbeta primers. Sequenced by immunoSEQ multiplex PCR; TCRdb stores in-frame clones only, minus some. This table holds about 160,000 clones, about 80% found once. The sequencing sample was made of PBMCs. These receptors all stem from a woman aged 45-59 years in good health and CMV-seronegative.

Worth noting for this clone: Compared with germline, one end of the junction differs, possibly owing to a read error. The V and J genes are TRBV7-7 and TRBJ2-1; D remains unclear. Per the germline V gene, CDR1 is SSHAT and CDR2 is FNYEAQ (reference sequence). The CDR3 consists of 13 residues. DNA for the CDR3: TGTGCTAGCAGCTTAGAAATAGTCACTGAGCAGTTCTTC. Its translation is CASSLEIVTEQFF.

In regard to this clone: Other DNA sequences in the sample encode the same CDR3. The chain employs TRBV7-9 and TRBJ2-5; 9 bases line up with TRBD2. CDR1 is SEHNR and CDR2 is FQNEAQ in the germline V gene (reference sequence). Trimming at V came to 5 bases and at J to 4 bases, leaving 11 bases not matched to a gene. The CDR3 runs to 16 residues. The CDR3 here is CASSPGLAGGVETQYF. The CDR3 DNA reads as TGTGCCAGCAGCCCAGGACTGGCGGGAGGGGTAGAGACCCAGTACTTC.

As concerns this clone: At one of its ends the junction is not consistent with the germline gene, which may arise from a read error. This chain joins TRBV5-4 and TRBJ1-1; 7 bases align to TRBD1. CDR1 and CDR2 from the germline V gene are SGHNT and YYREEE (reference sequence). There are 15 residues in the CDR3. The CDR3 bases are TGTGCCAGCAGTTTGGACAGGCCTTCGGATACTGAAGCTTTCTTT. This gives the protein CASSLDRPSDTEAFF.

This rearrangement joins TRBV19 to TRBJ2-6; weak D call: TRBD1 (6 bases). With 2 bases removed from V and 2 bases from J, the gap between germline ends came to 7 bases. The germline CDR1 and CDR2 sequences are LNHDA and SQIVND (reference sequence). There are 15 residues in the CDR3. CDR3 residues: CASSIQGTGANVLTF. The CDR3 nucleotides read TGTGCCAGTAGTATACAGGGGACTGGGGCCAACGTCCTGACTTTC.

V gene TRBV19 combines with J gene TRBJ2-1; TRBD1 matches 10 bases. J lost 0 bases, V lost 4 bases, and 0 bases had no gene match. The CDR3 covers 15 residues. Germline CDR1 reads LNHDA; CDR2 reads SQIVND (reference sequence). CDR3 protein: CASSRTGGSYNEQFF. The CDR3 bases are TGTGCCAGTAGTAGGACAGGGGGCTCCTACAATGAGCAGTTCTTC.

The chain employs TRBV29-1 and TRBJ2-7, with D possibly being TRBD1 (6 bases). Between the trimmed V and J ends, which lost 4 bases and 0 bases, there was a span of 7 bases. Per germline, CDR1 SQVTM and CDR2 ANQGSEA. The CDR3 runs 12 residues. The CDR3: CSVADSSYEQYF. CDR3 coding DNA: TGCAGCGTTGCGGACAGCTCCTACGAGCAGTACTTC.

The rearrangement joins TRBV19 to TRBJ2-7; D might be TRBD1 (7 bases). Germline V gene sequence: CDR1 LNHDA, CDR2 SQIVND (reference sequence). With 5 bases removed from V and 5 bases from J, the gap between germline ends came to 22 bases. This CDR3 is built from 16 residues. The CDR3 sequence is CASSFPGTAGPHEQYF. In DNA form, the CDR3 reads TGTGCCAGTAGTTTCCCCGGGACAGCGGGCCCCCACGAGCAGTACTTC. Variable domain in full (rest from reference TRBV19 and TRBJ2-7): DGGITQSPKYLFRKEGQNVTLSCEQNLNHDAMYWYRQDPGQGLRLIYYSQIVNDFQKGDIAEGYSVSREKKESFPLTVTSAQKNPTAFYLCASSFPGTAGPHEQYFGPGTRLTVT.

The genes are TRBV5-1 and TRBJ1-5; 7 nucleotides agree with TRBD1. The length of the CDR3 is 14 residues. CDR1 and CDR2 (germline): SGHRS, YFSETQ. Trimming at V came to 4 bases and at J to 5 bases, leaving 6 bases not matched to a gene. The CDR3 region is CASSPAGGHQPQHF. In DNA form, the CDR3 reads TGCGCCAGCAGCCCGGCAGGGGGGCATCAGCCCCAGCATTTT.

The chain is built from TRBV7-9 and TRBJ1-2; 10 nucleotides line up with TRBD1. Germline values: CDR1 SEHNR, CDR2 FQNEAQ (reference sequence). CDR3 length: 16 amino acids. V lost 4 bases to trimming and J lost 6 bases; unmatched junction nucleotides: 11. The CDR3 coding sequence is TGTGCCAGCAGCTCGAGAGACAGGGGGCGCGGCGATGGCTACACCTTC. Encoded protein: CASSSRDRGRGDGYTF.

The chain links TRBV19 to TRBJ2-2; the match to TRBD1 covers 8 bases. The CDR3 spans 15 residues. Germline CDR1 reads LNHDA; CDR2 reads SQIVND (reference sequence). The J segment lost 4 bases and the V segment lost 1 base, leaving 2 bases of the junction unmatched. The chain's CDR3 is CASSIGDRITGELFF. CDR3 in DNA: TGTGCCAGTAGTATAGGGGACAGGATCACCGGGGAGCTGTTTTTT.

This chain's CDR3 is CASSLGLDTYEQYF. In nucleotides, the CDR3 is TGCGCCAGCAGCCTTGGACTGGATACCTACGAGCAGTACTTC. The chain recombines TRBV4-3 with TRBJ2-7; D is possibly TRBD2 (5 bases). Germline lookup yields CDR1 LGHNA and CDR2 YSLEER. Trimming left V 4 bases short and J 2 bases short, with 12 bases between. This CDR3 contains 14 residues.

This clone has only a few counts. The chain couples TRBV11-2 to TRBJ2-7; TRBD1 might be the D (5 bases). The CDR3 totals 14 residues. V was pared by 4 bases and J by 0 bases, with 10 bases between. Per germline, CDR1 SGHAT and CDR2 FQNNGV. Written as DNA, the CDR3 is TGTGCCAGCAGCTCTACAGGAAACTCCTACGAGCAGTACTTC. Encoded protein: CASSSTGNSYEQYF.

This sequence joins TRBV5-1 and TRBJ1-2; 8 nucleotides align to TRBD1. J lost 5 bases, V lost 0 bases, and 0 bases had no gene match. CDR1 and CDR2 from the germline V gene are SGHRS and YFSETQ. This CDR3 is 13 amino acids long. The CDR3 loop is CASSLDRGYGYTF. The DNA of the CDR3 is TGCGCCAGCAGCTTGGACAGGGGGTATGGCTACACCTTC.

The chain carries TRBV18 and TRBJ2-7; 9 bases match TRBD1. Germline V gene sequence: CDR1 KGHSH, CDR2 LQKENI. Germline trimming cut 6 bases from V and 6 bases from J; bases unmatched to any gene: 12. The CDR3 contains 15 residues. The CDR3 DNA reads TGTGCCAGCTCTCTTACCGGGACAGGGTTAGGCGAGCAGTACTTC. This sequence encodes CASSLTGTGLGEQYF.

The chain is built from TRBV6-6 and TRBJ2-1; possibly TRBD1 for D (7 bases). Germline V gene data show CDR1 as MNHNY and CDR2 as SVGAGI (reference sequence). Trimming took off 6 bases at V and 5 bases at J, with 17 bases between the two ends. The CDR3 is made up of 15 amino acids. In nucleotides, the CDR3 is TGTGCCAGCAGACAAAAGGACAGGACTAACAATGAGCAGTTCTTC. It codes for CASRQKDRTNNEQFF.

The chain uses TRBV7-2 and TRBJ1-2, with D uncertain. The CDR3 totals 13 residues. Germline CDR1 SGHTA, CDR2 FQGNSA. V lost 0 bases to trimming and J lost 1 base, with 3 bases between them. The CDR3 protein is CASSLALNYGYTF. The CDR3 nucleotides read TGTGCCAGCAGCTTAGCACTTAACTATGGCTACACCTTC. Looking up the rest from reference TRBV7-2 and TRBJ1-2 gives the full variable domain: GAGVSQSPSNKVTEKGKDVELRCDPISGHTALYWYRQSLGQGLEFLIYFQGNSAPDKSGLPSDRFSAERTGGSVSTLTIQRTQQEDSAVYLCASSLALNYGYTFGSGTRLTVV.

The V call is TRBV7-8, the J call TRBJ2-3; the match to TRBD1 covers 7 bases. The CDR3 loop spans 16 amino acids. Per germline, CDR1 SGHVS and CDR2 FQNEAQ. Unmatched junction bases numbered 8, after V lost 3 bases and J lost 2 bases. CDR3 region: CASSFHRGAPTDTQYF. Written as DNA, the CDR3 is TGTGCCAGCAGCTTTCACAGGGGCGCCCCCACAGATACGCAGTATTTT. The full variable domain, completed using reference TRBV7-8 and TRBJ2-3, is GAGVSQSPRYKVAKRGQDVALRCDPISGHVSLFWYQQALGQGPEFLTYFQNEAQLDKSGLPSDRFFAERPEGSVSTLKIQRTQQEDSAVYLCASSFHRGAPTDTQYFGPGTRLTVL.

This clone was picked up one time. The chain recombines TRBV2 with TRBJ1-2; D not resolved. V shed 10 bases and J shed 1 base, with 10 bases lying between them. The germline gives CDR1 SNHLY, CDR2 FYNNEI. This CDR3 is 12 amino acids long. DNA for the CDR3: TGTGCCAAGTCTGGAGATAACTATGGCTACACCTTC. Protein: CAKSGDNYGYTF.